The following is a TCR beta chain sequence with its context. This sample is part of a study of T cell changes during pregnancy in multiple sclerosis. J lost 3 bases, V lost 0 bases, and 7 bases had no gene match. This CDR3 has 16 amino acids. Germline V CDR1 and CDR2: MGHRA, YSYEKL. Clones were sequenced by immunoSEQ multiplex PCR, and TCRdb holds only the in-frame ones, with some missing. The repertoire holds 45,000 or so clones, with 95% to 96% as singletons. This specimen consisted of peripheral blood, obtained in the second trimester of pregnancy. This sequence was found in a female donor with multiple sclerosis, enrolled in a pregnancy study. This chain links TRBV4-1 with TRBJ2-7, with 8 positions matching TRBD1. The CDR3 loop is CASSQDSGRGLYEQYF. The CDR3 coding sequence is TGCGCCAGCAGCCAAGACAGTGGCAGGGGGCTCTACGAGCAGTACTTC.